Presented here are 20 T cell receptor beta chains from one specimen sequenced in a study of human T cells and chemical hapten exposure. The time point denotes: pre-sensitization, week 0. Treatment in this sample: therapeutic diphenylcyclopropenone sensitization with weekly scalp DPC. TCRdb reprocessed the RACE reads via MiXCR and lists one record per CDR3 protein. The sample lists roughly 38,000 distinct CDR3 sequences; 9.5% to 15% were seen once. Sequences were derived from whole blood, sampled in connection with sensitization to the hapten diphenylcyclopropenone (DPC). Receptors originate from a woman under 40 with alopecia areata. Some clones in this sample may be carry-over from other donors' samples.

This clonotype was detected many times. This sequence joins TRBV6-5 and TRBJ2-1, with a tentative D call TRBD2 (6 bases). The CDR3 consists of 15 residues. CDR1 MNHEY and CDR2 SVGAGI come from the germline V gene. Trimming removed 2 bases at V and 5 bases at J, with 13 bases between. CDR3 DNA: TGTGCCAGCAGTTACGATTGGCGGGGTGACAATGAGCAGTTCTTC. It yields the protein CASSYDWRGDNEQFF.

This clonotype was seen many times. The chain is built from TRBV20-1 and TRBJ1-1; D possibly corresponds to TRBD1 (6 bases). The germline CDR1 and CDR2 sequences are DFQATT and SNEGSKA (reference sequence). The CDR3 extends over 14 amino acids. V lost 6 bases, J lost 0 bases, and 14 bases lay in between. The CDR3 DNA is TGCAGTGCGGCTCGGACAGCTATGAACACTGAAGCTTTCTTT. It yields the protein CSAARTAMNTEAFF.

This clonotype has only a few counts. This chain links TRBV9 with TRBJ2-3; D unclear. Trimming removed 1 base at V and 1 base at J, with 13 bases between. CDR1 is SGDLS, CDR2 YYNGEE, per germline. This CDR3 contains 16 residues. CDR3: CASSVSAPLGTDTQYF. The CDR3 nucleotides are TGTGCCAGCAGCGTAAGTGCTCCGCTAGGCACAGATACGCAGTATTTT.

The sample holds many counts of this clonotype. The chain links TRBV12-3 or TRBV12-4 to TRBJ1-4; D remains ambiguous. Trimming cost V 4 bases and J 8 bases, with 14 bases left between them. This CDR3 has 14 amino acids. CDR3 in amino acids: CASSYRSPGEKLFF. CDR3 in DNA: TGTGCCAGCAGTTACAGATCCCCGGGGGAAAAACTGTTTTTT.

In its sample, this clonotype was seen many times. The chain links TRBV2 to TRBJ2-1, with 8 bases matching TRBD2. The CDR3 consists of 13 residues. Per the germline V gene, CDR1 is SNHLY and CDR2 is FYNNEI. Unmatched junction bases numbered 6, after V lost 5 bases and J lost 9 bases. CDR3 in amino acids: CASSSGTRTEQFF. CDR3 in DNA: TGTGCCAGCAGTTCCGGGACTAGGACTGAGCAGTTCTTC. Full variable domain (missing parts from reference TRBV2 and TRBJ2-1): EPEVTQTPSHQVTQMGQEVILRCVPISNHLYFYWYRQILGQKVEFLVSFYNNEISEKSEIFDDQFSVERPDGSNFTLKIRSTKLEDSAMYFCASSSGTRTEQFFGPGTRLTVL.

There are a few counts of this clonotype. The chain uses TRBV28 and TRBJ1-4; D is unresolved. Germline V CDR1 and CDR2: MDHEN, SYDVKM. Trimming pared 4 bases from V and 2 bases from J, leaving 8 bases between. The CDR3 runs to 14 residues. CDR3 in DNA: TGTGCCAGCAGTTCCCCAGGCACTAATGAAAAACTGTTTTTT. It is translated as CASSSPGTNEKLFF.

This clonotype was observed at least ten times. The genes are TRBV12-3 or TRBV12-4 and TRBJ1-5, with TRBD1 as a possible D gene (6 bases). The CDR3 has 14 amino acids. V lost 5 bases and J lost 4, with 12 bases in between. DNA for the CDR3: TGTGCCAGCAGTGCCGGGACATCGAATCAGCCCCAGCATTTT. Protein sequence: CASSAGTSNQPQHF.

The CDR3 region is CASSPDSGSSLNEQFF. In DNA, the CDR3 is TGTGCCAGCTCACCAGACAGCGGGAGTAGTCTCAATGAGCAGTTCTTC. The chain carries TRBV18 and TRBJ2-1; 8 bases agree with TRBD2. Germline loops: CDR1 KGHSH, CDR2 LQKENI. The CDR3 runs to 16 residues. With 2 bases clipped from V and 6 bases from J, the junction kept 9 bases outside the gene matches. Drawing the rest from reference TRBV18 and TRBJ2-1, the complete variable domain is NAGVMQNPRHLVRRRGQEARLRCSPMKGHSHVYWYRQLPEEGLKFMVYLQKENIIDESGMPKERFSAEFPKEGPSILRIQQVVRGDSAAYFCASSPDSGSSLNEQFFGPGTRLTVL.

This clonotype was observed a handful of times. The J gene is TRBJ2-1, the V gene TRBV7-9; D gene uncertain. V lost 0 bases to trimming and J lost 9 bases, with 9 bases between them. The germline V gene encodes CDR1 SEHNR and CDR2 FQNEAQ (reference sequence). The CDR3 sequence is 13 residues long. CDR3 sequence: CASSLAPRGEQFF. The CDR3 coding sequence is TGTGCCAGCAGCTTAGCCCCTAGAGGTGAGCAGTTCTTC.

As for this clonotype: Compared with germline, one end of the junction differs, possibly owing to a read error. The chain links TRBV20-1 to TRBJ1-5; TRBD1 aligns across 7 bases. The germline CDR1 and CDR2 sequences are DFQATT and SNEGSKA (reference sequence). The CDR3 consists of 22 residues. CDR3 in DNA: TGCAGTGCTAGAGCCCCGGTCCGGTCCCGGGACAGCGGGGCCTTGGGCAATCAGTCCCAGCATTTT. Protein: CSARAPVRSRDSGALGNQSQHF.

The rearrangement links TRBV28 to TRBJ1-5; D gene ambiguous. Trimming removed 6 bases at V and 1 base at J, with 16 bases between. This CDR3 contains 16 residues. Germline CDR1 reads MDHEN; CDR2 reads SYDVKM. DNA for the CDR3: TGTGCCAGCAGCCCTTCTCGGGGTTCAAGCAATCAGCCCCAGCATTTT. This sequence encodes CASSPSRGSSNQPQHF.

This clonotype appeared a few times. The chain has TRBV29-1 and TRBJ1-4; TRBD1 might be the D (6 bases). Germline V gives CDR1 SQVTM, CDR2 ANQGSEA. The CDR3 consists of 16 residues. Trimming stripped 5 bases from V and 2 bases from J, with 18 bases between. CDR3 coding DNA: TGCAGCGTTCGCAGGCGGGGGGCGATGACTAATGAAAAACTGTTTTTT. Residues: CSVRRRGAMTNEKLFF. Looking up the rest from reference TRBV29-1 and TRBJ1-4 gives the full variable domain: SAVISQKPSRDICQRGTSLTIQCQVDSQVTMMFWYRQQPGQSLTLIATANQGSEATYESGFVIDKFPISRPNLTFSTLTVSNMSPEDSSIYLCSVRRRGAMTNEKLFFGSGTQLSVL.

To note about this clonotype: The conserved closing phenylalanine or tryptophan is absent in this CDR3, likely reflecting a read error. The chain recombines TRBV3-1 with TRBJ1-2, with 7 bases aligning to TRBD1. The germline gives CDR1 LGHDT, CDR2 YNNKEL (reference sequence). CDR3 length equals 13 residues. Unmatched junction bases numbered 5, after V lost 2 bases and J lost 8 bases. The chain's CDR3 is CASSQTGTDGYTL. DNA for the CDR3: TGTGCCAGCAGCCAAACCGGGACAGACGGCTACACCTTA.

This clonotype was observed a few times. Here the CDR3 reads CASSSMVTQNTEAFF. DNA for the CDR3: TGTGCCAGCAGTTCAATGGTCACCCAGAACACTGAAGCTTTCTTT. This sequence joins TRBV27 and TRBJ1-1; D is ambiguous. Trimming cost V 4 bases and J 1 base, with 13 bases left between them. Germline CDR1 and CDR2: MNHEY and SMNVEV (reference sequence). The CDR3 totals 15 residues.

V gene TRBV28 combines with J gene TRBJ2-1, with a tentative D call TRBD2 (6 bases). V shed 10 bases and J shed 6 bases, with 19 bases lying between them. The CDR3 runs 14 residues. Germline V CDR1 and CDR2: MDHEN, SYDVKM. CDR3 sequence: CAISFAGTLNEQFF. The CDR3 nucleotides read TGTGCCATTTCCTTTGCGGGGACCCTCAATGAGCAGTTCTTC.

The chain recombines TRBV7-2 with TRBJ2-7; 7 positions match TRBD2. The CDR3 covers 16 residues. Germline values: CDR1 SGHTA, CDR2 FQGNSA. V trimming: 2 bases; J trimming: 3 bases; junction bases outside the gene matches: 10. CDR3 nucleotide sequence: TGTGCCAGCAGCTTACGTTCCGGGAGCGGGAACTACGAGCAGTACTTC. It codes for CASSLRSGSGNYEQYF.

V usage is TRBV5-5 and J usage is TRBJ2-1, with 8 bases lining up with TRBD2. With 5 bases clipped from V and 9 bases from J, the junction kept 13 bases outside the gene matches. This CDR3 has 15 amino acids. CDR1 SGHKS and CDR2 YYEKEE come from the germline V gene (reference sequence). The CDR3 reads CASRAGTRSLSEQFF. DNA for the CDR3: TGTGCCAGCAGGGCCGGGACTAGAAGCCTGAGTGAGCAGTTCTTC.

This clonotype showed up many times. V usage is TRBV20-1 and J usage is TRBJ1-5; D remains unclear. V was clipped by 3 bases and J by 5 bases, with 14 bases between them. The CDR3 is made up of 14 amino acids. Germline V gene sequence: CDR1 DFQATT, CDR2 SNEGSKA (reference sequence). This CDR3 reads CSASPPYGDQPQHF. The CDR3 DNA reads TGCAGTGCTAGTCCTCCGTACGGGGATCAGCCCCAGCATTTT.

CDR3 amino acids: CASSPNGQGQAKNIQYF. CDR3 DNA sequence: TGTGCCAGCTCACCCAATGGACAGGGGCAAGCCAAAAACATTCAGTACTTC. The J gene is TRBJ2-4, the V gene TRBV18; 9 bases fit TRBD1. Unmatched junction bases numbered 6, after V lost 3 bases and J lost 0 bases. The V gene's germline CDR1 is KGHSH and CDR2 LQKENI. The CDR3 length is 17 residues.

The rearrangement joins TRBV12-3 or TRBV12-4 to TRBJ2-1, with TRBD1 identical over 7 bases. V lost 4 bases, J lost 4 bases, and 4 bases stayed unmatched. CDR3 length equals 14 residues. The CDR3 sequence: CASSYRQGYNEQFF. As DNA, the CDR3 is TGTGCCAGCAGTTATCGACAGGGATACAATGAGCAGTTCTTC.